The 30 T cell receptor beta chains below all came from one sample that was sequenced in a study of CD8 T cells in ankylosing spondylitis. General study findings and limits: Ankylosing spondylitis blood seemed to carry a telltale TCR beta motif made of eight highly homologous variants.

TCRdb itself ran the 5' RACE reads through MiXCR, one entry per CDR3 protein. The data hold about 400,000 distinct CDR3 sequences, with around 24% observed a single time. These receptors have no known antigen. Sequenced sample: blood, either unsorted or a sorted T cell fraction (not recorded which). The receptors here all came from a male donor with ankylosing spondylitis.

This chain connects TRBV20-1 to TRBJ2-7; 10 bases fit TRBD2. CDR3 length equals 17 residues. After removal of 4 bases from V and 2 bases from J, the junction contained 14 bases not matched to a gene. CDR1 and CDR2 (germline): DFQATT, SNEGSKA (reference sequence). The CDR3 sequence: CSATKGTSDTSPYEQYF. The DNA for the CDR3 is TGCAGTGCTACAAAAGGGACTAGCGATACGTCGCCCTACGAGCAGTACTTC.

The rearrangement joins TRBV27 to TRBJ2-7, with TRBD2 matching over 9 bases. CDR1 is MNHEY, CDR2 SMNVEV, per germline (reference sequence). The CDR3 loop spans 16 amino acids. Trimming took 7 bases from V and 2 from J; bases not matched to a gene: 12. CDR3 nucleotides: TGTGCCAGCACCTTTCGGTCTAGCGGGATAACCTACGAGCAGTACTTC. The encoded protein is CASTFRSSGITYEQYF.

This clonotype was seen a few times. V usage is TRBV4-1 and J usage is TRBJ2-5; D call uncertain. V lost 4 bases to trimming and J lost 2 bases, with 14 bases between them. CDR3 size: 15 residues. CDR1 is MGHRA, CDR2 YSYEKL, per germline. CDR3 DNA: TGCGCCAGCAGCCCCGACGGACGGATTCAAGAGACCCAGTACTTC. Translated, it gives CASSPDGRIQETQYF.

The V call is TRBV7-9, the J call TRBJ1-3; D is unclear. The CDR3 has 10 amino acids. Trimming removed 11 bases from V and 1 base from J, with 3 bases in between. From germline, CDR1 is SEHNR and CDR2 FQNEAQ (reference sequence). CDR3 region: CAGSGNTIYF. Written as DNA, the CDR3 is TGTGCCGGGTCTGGAAACACCATATATTTT.

The chain has TRBV29-1 and TRBJ2-1; D assignment may be TRBD1 or TRBD2 (6 bases each). The CDR3 covers 12 residues. The V end was cut by 7 bases, the J end by 0 bases, with 7 bases between. CDR1 and CDR2 (germline): SQVTM, ANQGSEA. The chain's CDR3 is CSEGGSYNEQFF. As DNA, the CDR3 is TGCAGCGAGGGGGGCTCCTACAATGAGCAGTTCTTC.

This clonotype occurred many times. This sequence joins TRBV29-1 and TRBJ2-5; TRBD2 aligns across 13 bases. The CDR3 has 15 residues. Germline V gene lookup returns CDR1 SQVTM and CDR2 ANQGSEA. The V gene end was trimmed by 4 bases and the J gene end by 4 bases; junction bases not matched to a gene: 6. CDR3 DNA: TGCAGCGTTGGGGGACTAGCGGGATGGGGAGAGACCCAGTACTTC. This translates into CSVGGLAGWGETQYF. The whole variable domain, filled in from reference TRBV29-1 and TRBJ2-5, reads SAVISQKPSRDICQRGTSLTIQCQVDSQVTMMFWYRQQPGQSLTLIATANQGSEATYESGFVIDKFPISRPNLTFSTLTVSNMSPEDSSIYLCSVGGLAGWGETQYFGPGTRLLVL.

This clonotype was detected a few times. J is TRBJ2-7 and V is TRBV11-3; no clear D gene. The CDR3 sequence is 12 residues long. The germline V gene encodes CDR1 SGHNT and CDR2 YENEEA. The CDR3 region is CAYWTAAYEQYF. The CDR3 DNA reads as TGTGCTTACTGGACGGCCGCCTACGAGCAGTACTTC.

The V gene is TRBV7-3, the J gene TRBJ2-1; D not certain. This CDR3 has 13 amino acids. The ends were cut back, 5 bases at V and 4 bases at J, with 9 bases in the middle. Looked up from germline, CDR1 is SGHTA and CDR2 is FQGTGA. The CDR3 sequence is CASSRSRYNEQFF. CDR3 sequence (DNA): TGTGCCAGCAGCCGAAGCAGATACAATGAGCAGTTCTTC.

This clonotype has more than one count but fewer than ten. J is TRBJ1-2 and V is TRBV25-1, with D unclear. V lost 7 bases and J 5 bases, leaving 14 bases between the germline ends. The CDR3 is made up of 13 amino acids. Per the germline V gene, CDR1 is MGHDK and CDR2 is SYGVNS. The CDR3 DNA reads as TGTGCCAGCACCTCTACCCGCCCTTATGGCTACACCTTC. Translation: CASTSTRPYGYTF.

DNA of the CDR3: TGTGCCAGCAGCTTACCCCCATTTACAGATACGCAGTATTTT. Protein sequence: CASSLPPFTDTQYF. The rearrangement links TRBV11-2 to TRBJ2-3, with D hard to call. The CDR3 runs to 14 residues. Trimming left V 2 bases short and J 3 bases short, with 9 bases between. The germline V gene encodes CDR1 SGHAT and CDR2 FQNNGV.

This clonotype was counted at least ten times. The chain links TRBV20-1 to TRBJ2-1; a weak D match, TRBD1 (5 bases). This CDR3 is built from 12 residues. The V gene lost 6 bases and the J gene lost 12 bases, with 18 bases spanning the gap. Germline assignment: CDR1 DFQATT and CDR2 SNEGSKA (reference sequence). The CDR3 is CSASTVASWQFF. DNA for the CDR3: TGCAGTGCCTCGACAGTAGCAAGTTGGCAGTTCTTC.

This clonotype was counted many times. The V and J genes are TRBV10-3 and TRBJ2-7; TRBD1 matches at 9 bases. V trimming: 3 bases; J trimming: 3 bases; junction bases outside the gene matches: 3. CDR1 is ENHRY and CDR2 is SYGVKD in the germline V gene. CDR3 length: 14 amino acids. Written as DNA, the CDR3 is TGTGCCATCAGTGATCGGGACAGGGTCTACGAGCAGTACTTC. Protein sequence: CAISDRDRVYEQYF.

This clonotype was seen many times. The V gene is TRBV12-3 or TRBV12-4, the J gene TRBJ2-4, with 16 bases matching TRBD2. J was trimmed by 1 base and V by 3 bases; bases with no gene match: 15. The CDR3 is 22 amino acids. CDR3 nucleotide sequence: TGTGCCAGCAGTTTTCTGGACAGGGTGGGACTAGCGGGAGGGCGCGCCAAAAACATTCAGTACTTC. Its protein is CASSFLDRVGLAGGRAKNIQYF.

This clonotype was detected only a few times. The chain recombines TRBV20-1 with TRBJ2-1; 11 positions match TRBD2. The CDR3 runs 15 residues. The germline V gene has CDR1 DFQATT and CDR2 SNEGSKA (reference sequence). Trimming at V came to 5 bases and at J to 2 bases, leaving 5 bases not matched to a gene. The CDR3 DNA sequence: TGCAGTGCTCCCCAGACTAGCGGGGCCTACAATGAGCAGTTCTTC. Its protein product is CSAPQTSGAYNEQFF.

V gene TRBV10-3 combines with J gene TRBJ1-5, with a tentative D call TRBD1 (5 bases). Germline lookup yields CDR1 ENHRY and CDR2 SYGVKD. V was pared by 7 bases and J by 5 bases, with 15 bases between. The CDR3 contains 14 residues. In nucleotides, the CDR3 is TGTGCCATCAAGGGGAACGCTGTGGATCAGCCCCAGCATTTT. Translating it yields CAIKGNAVDQPQHF.

About this clonotype itself: Relative to the germline gene, one junction end is altered; a read error may explain this. The genes are TRBV18 and TRBJ1-5; D is uncertain. CDR1 KGHSH and CDR2 LQKENI come from the germline V gene. The CDR3 totals 15 residues. Written as DNA, the CDR3 is TGTGCCAGCTCGACCACATTCGGTAGCAATCAGCCCCAACATTTT. Residues: CASSTTFGSNQPQHF.

This clonotype was detected only a few times. The chain couples TRBV7-3 to TRBJ2-3; D is possibly TRBD1 or TRBD2 (5 bases each). CDR1 SGHTA and CDR2 FQGTGA come from the germline V gene. The CDR3 covers 16 residues. The V end was cut by 2 bases, the J end by 3 bases, with 15 bases between. The CDR3 region is CASSLGTFSETDTQYF. The CDR3 region has the DNA TGTGCCAGCAGCTTAGGGACCTTCAGTGAAACAGATACGCAGTATTTT.

At least ten counts were recorded for this clonotype. This chain uses TRBV6-2 or TRBV6-3 with TRBJ2-2; weak D call: TRBD2 (6 bases). There are 14 residues in the CDR3. Germline V gene data show CDR1 as MNHEY and CDR2 as SVGEGT. Trimming left V 3 bases short and J 3 bases short, with 8 bases between. The CDR3 spells CASSYRGYTGELFF. The CDR3 coding sequence is TGTGCCAGCAGTTATCGGGGGTACACCGGGGAGCTGTTTTTT.

V gene TRBV19 combines with J gene TRBJ1-1, with D perhaps matching TRBD1 (6 bases). The length of the CDR3 is 14 residues. V lost 8 bases and J 5 bases, leaving 18 bases between the germline ends. The germline V gene encodes CDR1 LNHDA and CDR2 SQIVND (reference sequence). The CDR3, as DNA: TGTGCCAGTGGGACTCAGGGGCGGAGGACTGAAGCTTTCTTT. It codes for CASGTQGRRTEAFF.

The rearrangement links TRBV25-1 to TRBJ1-5, with 7 bases aligning to TRBD1. The CDR3 is 17 residues long. The germline V gene encodes CDR1 MGHDK and CDR2 SYGVNS. Germline trimming cut 0 bases from V and 5 bases from J; bases unmatched to any gene: 10. The CDR3 sequence is CASSEYSQTGIDQPQHF. CDR3 nucleotide sequence: TGTGCCAGCAGTGAATATAGCCAGACAGGGATAGATCAGCCCCAGCATTTT.

The chain employs TRBV2 and TRBJ2-1; D is possibly TRBD2 (6 bases). CDR1 and CDR2 from the germline V gene are SNHLY and FYNNEI. The CDR3 extends over 16 amino acids. Trimming left V 8 bases short and J 4 bases short, with 21 bases between. The CDR3 spells CASVGSIRSGYNEQFF. The CDR3 DNA is TGTGCCAGCGTGGGGAGTATACGGAGCGGGTACAATGAGCAGTTCTTC.

This clonotype was detected many times. The chain uses TRBV12-3 or TRBV12-4 and TRBJ1-2; TRBD1 aligns across 11 bases. Trimming cost V 5 bases and J 4 bases; bases outside gene matches: 0. The CDR3 length is 13 residues. The CDR3 DNA reads TGTGCCAGCAGTGGGACAGGGGGCTATGGCTACACCTTC. It codes for CASSGTGGYGYTF.

This clonotype has at least ten counts. The J gene is TRBJ1-2, the V gene TRBV3-1; D ambiguous. CDR1 LGHDT and CDR2 YNNKEL come from the germline V gene (reference sequence). CDR3 length: 12 amino acids. V was cut by 4 bases and J by 8 bases, with 11 bases left in between. CDR3: CASSLTSYGYTF. CDR3 DNA: TGTGCCAGCAGCCTGACATCGTACGGCTACACCTTC.

This chain connects TRBV6-2 or TRBV6-3 to TRBJ2-5; 12 bases map to TRBD2. V lost 0 bases and J lost 4; bases outside the gene matches: 3. CDR3 length: 16 amino acids. The germline V gene encodes CDR1 MNHEY and CDR2 SVGEGT. In DNA, the CDR3 is TGTGCCAGCAGTTACTCGACTAGCGGGAGTCGAGAGACCCAGTACTTC. Translating it yields CASSYSTSGSRETQYF.

V and J are TRBV7-2 and TRBJ2-7; D possibly corresponds to TRBD2 (5 bases). V lost 1 base, J lost 7 bases, and 11 bases lay in between. The CDR3 covers 13 residues. Germline V lookup: CDR1 SGHTA, CDR2 FQGNSA. CDR3 DNA: TGTGCCAGCAGCTTAGGAGTAGCGAGGGAGCAGTACTTC. This translates into CASSLGVAREQYF.

The chain has TRBV20-1 and TRBJ2-7; TRBD2 is a possible D gene (7 bases). The germline V gene has CDR1 DFQATT and CDR2 SNEGSKA (reference sequence). This CDR3 region has 12 residues. Trimming took off 6 bases at V and 2 bases at J, with 11 bases between the two ends. The CDR3 DNA sequence: TGCAGTGCAGGGGGGGACACCTACGAGCAGTACTTC. It is translated as CSAGGDTYEQYF.

The chain recombines TRBV12-3 or TRBV12-4 with TRBJ1-1; D remains ambiguous. V was pared by 3 bases and J by 0 bases, with 8 bases between. CDR3 length equals 14 residues. The CDR3 protein is CASSLVEMNTEAFF. The DNA for the CDR3 is TGTGCCAGCAGTTTGGTGGAAATGAACACTGAAGCTTTCTTT.

This clonotype appeared a few times. The V call is TRBV4-2, the J call TRBJ2-5, with D tentatively TRBD2 (6 bases). The V gene's germline CDR1 is LGHNA and CDR2 YNFKEQ. The CDR3 covers 15 residues. The germline V and J ends were trimmed by 0 bases and 6 bases, with 14 bases remaining between them. This CDR3 is CASSQEPGSGQTQYF. DNA of the CDR3: TGTGCCAGCAGCCAAGAACCCGGGAGCGGACAGACCCAGTACTTC.

This clonotype has more than one count but fewer than ten. The gene calls are TRBV11-2 and TRBJ2-2; tentative D call: TRBD2 (7 bases). V lost 2 bases to trimming and J lost 0 bases, with 19 bases between them. CDR3 size: 19 residues. The germline V gene has CDR1 SGHAT and CDR2 FQNNGV. CDR3 sequence: CASSLWRGTTGANTGELFF. The CDR3 DNA follows: TGTGCCAGCAGCTTATGGCGGGGGACAACAGGCGCGAACACCGGGGAGCTGTTTTTT.

This clonotype appeared a few times. The DNA for the CDR3 is TGTGCCATCAGGCTCGGGACAGCTCAAGAGACCCAGTACTTC. Translation: CAIRLGTAQETQYF. The chain joins TRBV10-3 to TRBJ2-5, with 7 bases that match TRBD1. Germline CDR1 ENHRY, CDR2 SYGVKD. This CDR3 spans 14 amino acids. The junction had 6 bases not matched to a gene; V was cut back by 6 bases and J by 2 bases.